This T cell receptor beta chain was sequenced for a study of control samples from healthy donors and cancer patients. Here immunoSEQ multiplex PCR was the method, and the copy in TCRdb shows in-frame clones only, minus some. This table holds roughly 370,000 clones, about 93% found once. Germline CDR1 LGHNA, CDR2 YSLEER. The ends were cut back, 2 bases at V and 4 bases at J, with 9 bases in the middle. The CDR3 totals 14 residues. This clone was counted a single time. The TCR was taken from a man aged 40-50 years with head and neck cancer. The genes are TRBV4-3 and TRBJ2-1; weak D call: TRBD1 (5 bases). The source material was PBMCs. The CDR3 loop reads CASSQLDTYNEQFF. The DNA of the CDR3 is TGCGCCAGCAGCCAATTGGACACGTACAATGAGCAGTTCTTC.